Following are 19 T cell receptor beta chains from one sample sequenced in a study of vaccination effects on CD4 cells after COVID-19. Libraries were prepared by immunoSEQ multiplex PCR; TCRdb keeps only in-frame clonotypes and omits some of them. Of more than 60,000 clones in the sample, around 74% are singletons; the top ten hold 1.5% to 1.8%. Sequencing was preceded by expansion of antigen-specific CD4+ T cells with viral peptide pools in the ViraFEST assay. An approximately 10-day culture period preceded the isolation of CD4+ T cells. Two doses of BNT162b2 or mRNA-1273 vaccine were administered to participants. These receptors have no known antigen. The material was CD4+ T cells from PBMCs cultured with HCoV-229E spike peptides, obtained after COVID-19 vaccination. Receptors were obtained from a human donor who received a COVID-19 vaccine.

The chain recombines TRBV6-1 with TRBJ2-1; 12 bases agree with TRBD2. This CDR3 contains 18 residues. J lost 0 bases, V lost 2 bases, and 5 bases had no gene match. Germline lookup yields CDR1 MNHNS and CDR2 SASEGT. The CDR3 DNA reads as TGTGCCAGCAGTGAACGAAAGACTAGCGGGGGCTCCTACAATGAGCAGTTCTTC. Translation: CASSERKTSGGSYNEQFF.

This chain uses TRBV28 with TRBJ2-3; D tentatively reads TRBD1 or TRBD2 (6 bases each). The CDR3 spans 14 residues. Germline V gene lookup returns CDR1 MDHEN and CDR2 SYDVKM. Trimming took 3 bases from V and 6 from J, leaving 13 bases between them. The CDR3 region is CASSFPGARDTQYF. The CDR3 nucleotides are TGTGCCAGCAGTTTTCCGGGGGCGCGGGATACGCAGTATTTT. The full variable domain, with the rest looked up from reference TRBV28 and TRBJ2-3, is DVKVTQSSRYLVKRTGEKVFLECVQDMDHENMFWYRQDPGLGLRLIYFSYDVKMKEKGDIPEGYSVSREKKERFSLILESASTNQTSMYLCASSFPGARDTQYFGPGTRLTVL.

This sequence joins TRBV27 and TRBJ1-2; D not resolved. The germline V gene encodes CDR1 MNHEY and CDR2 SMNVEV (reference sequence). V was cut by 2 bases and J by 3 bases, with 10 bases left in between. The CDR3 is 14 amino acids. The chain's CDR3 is CASSLGGRHYGYTF. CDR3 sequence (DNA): TGTGCCAGCAGTTTAGGAGGGCGGCACTATGGCTACACCTTC.

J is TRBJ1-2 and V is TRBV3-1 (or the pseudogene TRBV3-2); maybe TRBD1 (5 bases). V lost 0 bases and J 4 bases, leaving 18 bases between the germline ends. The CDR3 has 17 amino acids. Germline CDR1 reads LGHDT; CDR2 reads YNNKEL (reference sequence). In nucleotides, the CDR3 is TGTGCCAGCAGCCAAGAAGGTGGGGCACCTGGAGGCTATGGCTACACCTTC. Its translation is CASSQEGGAPGGYGYTF.

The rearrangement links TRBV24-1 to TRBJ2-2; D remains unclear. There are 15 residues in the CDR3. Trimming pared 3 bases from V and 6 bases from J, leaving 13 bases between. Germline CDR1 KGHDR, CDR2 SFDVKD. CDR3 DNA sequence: TGTGCCACCAGTGATGCGGAACCGCGTGCCGGGGAGCTGTTTTTT. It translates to CATSDAEPRAGELFF.

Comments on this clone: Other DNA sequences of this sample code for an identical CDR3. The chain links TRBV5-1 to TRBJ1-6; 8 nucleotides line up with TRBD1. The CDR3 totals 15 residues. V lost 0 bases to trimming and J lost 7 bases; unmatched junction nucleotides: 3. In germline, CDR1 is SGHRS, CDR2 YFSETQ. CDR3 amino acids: CASSLVGDRNSPLHF. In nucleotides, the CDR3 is TGCGCCAGCAGCTTGGTAGGGGACAGGAATTCACCCCTCCACTTT.

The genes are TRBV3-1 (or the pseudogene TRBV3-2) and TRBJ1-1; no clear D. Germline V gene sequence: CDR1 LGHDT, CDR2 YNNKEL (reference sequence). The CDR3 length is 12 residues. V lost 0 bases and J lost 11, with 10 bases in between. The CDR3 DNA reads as TGTGCCAGCAGCCAAGATCCAGGCGCGGCTTTCTTT. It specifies CASSQDPGAAFF.

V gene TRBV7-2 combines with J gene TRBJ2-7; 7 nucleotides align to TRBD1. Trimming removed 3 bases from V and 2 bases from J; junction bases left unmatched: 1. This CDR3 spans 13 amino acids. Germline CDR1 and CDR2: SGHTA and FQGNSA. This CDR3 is CASSFGTAYEQYV. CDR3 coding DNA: TGTGCCAGCAGCTTTGGGACAGCCTACGAGCAGTACGTC.

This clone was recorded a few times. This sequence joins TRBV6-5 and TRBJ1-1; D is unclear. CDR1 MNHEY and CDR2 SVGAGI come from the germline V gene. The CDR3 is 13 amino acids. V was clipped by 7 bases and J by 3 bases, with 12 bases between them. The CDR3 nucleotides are TGTGCCAGCACCCGAGACAAAGACACTGAAGCTTTCTTT. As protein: CASTRDKDTEAFF.

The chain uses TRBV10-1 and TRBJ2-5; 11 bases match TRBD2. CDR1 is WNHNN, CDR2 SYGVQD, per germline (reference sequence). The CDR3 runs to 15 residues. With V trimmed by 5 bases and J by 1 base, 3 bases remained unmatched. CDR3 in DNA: TGCGCCAGCAGTCAACTAGCGGGGGCCCAAGAGACCCAGTACTTC. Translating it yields CASSQLAGAQETQYF.

The CDR3 is CASSEELRGGGQETQYF. The CDR3 nucleotides read TGTGCCAGCAGTGAAGAACTGCGTGGAGGGGGTCAAGAGACCCAGTACTTC. This sequence joins TRBV6-1 and TRBJ2-5; D could derive from TRBD1 or TRBD2 (6 bases each). CDR3 length: 17 residues. Trimming cost V 1 base and J 2 bases, with 17 bases left between them. Germline V lookup: CDR1 MNHNS, CDR2 SASEGT.

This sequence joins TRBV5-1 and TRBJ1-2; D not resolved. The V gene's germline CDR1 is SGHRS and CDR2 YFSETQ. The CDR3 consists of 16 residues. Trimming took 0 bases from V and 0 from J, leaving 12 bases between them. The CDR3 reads CASSLGVGIANYGYTF. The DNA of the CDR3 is TGCGCCAGCAGCTTGGGGGTCGGCATAGCTAACTATGGCTACACCTTC.

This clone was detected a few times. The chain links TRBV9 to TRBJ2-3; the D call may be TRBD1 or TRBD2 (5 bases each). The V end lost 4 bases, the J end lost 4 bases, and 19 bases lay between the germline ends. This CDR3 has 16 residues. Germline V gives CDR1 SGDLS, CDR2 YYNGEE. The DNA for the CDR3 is TGTGCCAGCAGCTACCGTCCGGGGCCAACGGCAGATACGCAGTATTTT. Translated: CASSYRPGPTADTQYF.

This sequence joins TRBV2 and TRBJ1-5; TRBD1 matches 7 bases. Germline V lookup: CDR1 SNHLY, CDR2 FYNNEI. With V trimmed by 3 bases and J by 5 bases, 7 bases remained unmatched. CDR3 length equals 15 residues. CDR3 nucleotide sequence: TGTGCCAGCAGTGAGCGGGCAGGGGGGTATCAGCCCCAGCATTTT. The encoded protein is CASSERAGGYQPQHF.

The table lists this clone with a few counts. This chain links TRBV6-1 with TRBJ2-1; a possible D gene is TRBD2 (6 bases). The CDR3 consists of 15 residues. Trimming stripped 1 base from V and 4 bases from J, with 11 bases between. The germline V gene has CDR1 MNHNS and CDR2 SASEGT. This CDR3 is CASSEGGAGYNEQFF. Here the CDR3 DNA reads TGTGCCAGCAGTGAAGGAGGGGCGGGGTACAATGAGCAGTTCTTC.

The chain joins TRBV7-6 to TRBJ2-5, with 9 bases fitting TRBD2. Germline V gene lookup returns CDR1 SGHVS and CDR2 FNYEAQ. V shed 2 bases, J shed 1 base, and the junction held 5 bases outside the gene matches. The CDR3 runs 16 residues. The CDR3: CASSLPPAGGQETQYF. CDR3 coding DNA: TGTGCCAGCAGCTTACCCCCAGCGGGGGGCCAAGAGACCCAGTACTTC.

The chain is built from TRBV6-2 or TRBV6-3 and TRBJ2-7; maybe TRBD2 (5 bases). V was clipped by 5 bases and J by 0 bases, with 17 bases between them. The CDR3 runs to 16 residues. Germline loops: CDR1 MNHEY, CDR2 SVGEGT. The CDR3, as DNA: TGTGCCAGCAGTCACCCCCCGAGGGATAGCTCCTACGAGCAGTACGTC. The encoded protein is CASSHPPRDSSYEQYV.

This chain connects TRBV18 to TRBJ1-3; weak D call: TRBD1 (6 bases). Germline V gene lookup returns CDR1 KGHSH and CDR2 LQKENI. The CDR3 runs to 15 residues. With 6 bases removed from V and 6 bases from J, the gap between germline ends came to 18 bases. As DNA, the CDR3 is TGTGCCAGCTCGTCAAGGAACAGGGAAGAAAACACCATATATTTT. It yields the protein CASSSRNREENTIYF. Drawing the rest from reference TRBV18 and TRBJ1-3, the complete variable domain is NAGVMQNPRHLVRRRGQEARLRCSPMKGHSHVYWYRQLPEEGLKFMVYLQKENIIDESGMPKERFSAEFPKEGPSILRIQQVVRGDSAAYFCASSSRNREENTIYFGEGSWLTVV.

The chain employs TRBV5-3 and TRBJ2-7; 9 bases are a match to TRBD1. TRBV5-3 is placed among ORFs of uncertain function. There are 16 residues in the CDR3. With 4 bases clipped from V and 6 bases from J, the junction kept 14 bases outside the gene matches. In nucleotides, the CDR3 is TGTGCCAGAAGCGGATGTGTGGGACAGGGACAAGTCGAGCAGTACGTC. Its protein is CARSGCVGQGQVEQYV.